A single sample is the source of the 27 T cell receptor beta chains below, sequenced in a study of PD-L1 blockade in urothelial cancer. Time point indicated: pretreatment peripheral blood. Some clones are missing from TCRdb's copy, which holds only in-frame ones; the method was immunoSEQ multiplex PCR. The sample shows approximately 41,000 clones, 70% to 90% of them seen only once. This specimen consisted of PBMCs, obtained around atezolizumab (anti-PD-L1) treatment. The origin of the receptors is a man aged 80 or over with urothelial cancer.

The chain links TRBV28 to TRBJ2-7, with 13 bases that match TRBD2. Germline trimming cut 4 bases from V and 2 bases from J; bases unmatched to any gene: 8. The CDR3 covers 17 residues. In germline, CDR1 is MDHEN, CDR2 SYDVKM. The CDR3 loop reads CASSSPGTSGTPYEQYF. CDR3 coding DNA: TGTGCCAGCAGTTCGCCGGGGACTAGCGGGACCCCCTACGAGCAGTACTTC.

This chain connects TRBV27 to TRBJ2-7; no clear D. V was cut by 2 bases and J by 5 bases, with 13 bases left in between. The CDR3 is made up of 14 amino acids. CDR1 is MNHEY, CDR2 SMNVEV, per germline (reference sequence). CDR3 DNA: TGTGCCAGCAGTTTACTGTCTGGAGTAGACGAGCAGTACTTC. Translating gives CASSLLSGVDEQYF.

The V gene is TRBV28, the J gene TRBJ1-5; maybe TRBD1 (6 bases). CDR3 length: 16 amino acids. The V end lost 2 bases, the J end lost 1 base, and 12 bases lay between the germline ends. CDR1 is MDHEN, CDR2 SYDVKM, per germline. CDR3 in DNA: TGTGCCAGCAGTTTACGAAGGGGGAGAAGCAATCAGCCCCAGCATTTT. Its translation is CASSLRRGRSNQPQHF.

The chain employs TRBV9 and TRBJ2-3, with TRBD2 matching over 14 bases. The CDR3 sequence is 18 residues long. Trimming removed 2 bases from V and 5 bases from J; junction bases left unmatched: 10. CDR1 and CDR2 from the germline V gene are SGDLS and YYNGEE. Here the CDR3 DNA reads TGTGCCAGCAGCGTGGAAGGACTAGCGGGAGGTAGGCAAGATACGCAGTATTTT. Amino acids: CASSVEGLAGGRQDTQYF. The whole variable domain, filled in from reference TRBV9 and TRBJ2-3, reads DSGVTQTPKHLITATGQRVTLRCSPRSGDLSVYWYQQSLDQGLQFLIQYYNGEERAKGNILERFSAQQFPDLHSELNLSSLELGDSALYFCASSVEGLAGGRQDTQYFGPGTRLTVL.

The chain employs TRBV27 and TRBJ2-2, with D maybe TRBD2 (5 bases). CDR3 length: 16 amino acids. Trimming took off 5 bases at V and 6 bases at J, with 19 bases between the two ends. Germline assignment: CDR1 MNHEY and CDR2 SMNVEV (reference sequence). In DNA, the CDR3 is TGTGCCAGCAGTCCCCTGGGGAGCGGATTGGCCGGGGAGCTGTTTTTT. Protein sequence: CASSPLGSGLAGELFF.

This clone was counted a single time. The rearrangement links TRBV5-1 to TRBJ2-5; TRBD2 is a possible D gene (6 bases). Germline V gives CDR1 SGHRS, CDR2 YFSETQ. Trimming left V 1 base short and J 2 bases short, with 15 bases between. The CDR3 length is 16 residues. The CDR3 loop reads CASSLNSGVSQETQYF. CDR3 in DNA: TGCGCCAGCAGCTTGAACTCGGGAGTTTCACAAGAGACCCAGTACTTC.

The chain combines TRBV5-1 with TRBJ2-2; 11 nucleotides match TRBD2. V was pared by 4 bases and J by 6 bases, with 8 bases of the junction left unmatched. The germline gives CDR1 SGHRS, CDR2 YFSETQ. There are 16 residues in the CDR3. The CDR3 reads CASSPLTSGIPGELFF. CDR3 nucleotides: TGCGCCAGCAGCCCGTTGACTAGCGGGATTCCCGGGGAGCTGTTTTTT.

This clone was observed a handful of times. The chain has TRBV30 and TRBJ1-2, with D hard to call. The CDR3 totals 11 residues. The germline V and J ends were trimmed by 3 bases and 2 bases, with 4 bases remaining between them. Germline V lookup: CDR1 GTSNPN, CDR2 SVGIG (reference sequence). CDR3 DNA: TGTGCCTGGAGACAGAACTATGGCTACACCTTC. It translates to CAWRQNYGYTF.

This clone was found a few times. The rearrangement joins TRBV5-1 to TRBJ2-1; 14 bases map to TRBD2. This CDR3 comprises 18 residues. J lost 5 bases, V lost 0 bases, and 7 bases had no gene match. Germline lookup yields CDR1 SGHRS and CDR2 YFSETQ. The CDR3 reads CASSLGTSGRYGDNEQFF. In nucleotides, the CDR3 is TGCGCCAGCAGCTTGGGGACTAGCGGGAGGTACGGAGACAATGAGCAGTTCTTC.

About this clone itself: At one end, the junction sequence differs from germline, possibly due to a read error. The chain is built from TRBV11-3 and TRBJ2-1, with 8 nucleotides matching TRBD1. CDR1 and CDR2 from the germline V gene are SGHNT and YENEEA. The CDR3 is 15 amino acids. CDR3 region: CAGSLGTGSYNEQFF. Here the CDR3 DNA reads TGTGCCGGCAGCTTAGGGACAGGCTCCTACAATGAGCAGTTCTTC.

CDR3 sequence (DNA): TGTGCCAGCAGTTTATCTGCGGGGAGCTATGGCTACACCTTC. It encodes CASSLSAGSYGYTF. The chain joins TRBV27 to TRBJ1-2; no reliable D call. Germline V gene sequence: CDR1 MNHEY, CDR2 SMNVEV (reference sequence). The ends were cut back, 0 bases at V and 4 bases at J, with 9 bases in the middle. CDR3 length: 14 residues.

The V gene is TRBV30, the J gene TRBJ2-5; perhaps D is TRBD1 or TRBD2 (9 bases each). Per germline, CDR1 GTSNPN and CDR2 SVGIG (reference sequence). CDR3 length: 14 amino acids. V gave up 3 bases and J gave up 9 bases, with 20 bases separating them. CDR3 in amino acids: CAWRGTGRGGAQYF. The CDR3 bases are TGTGCCTGGAGGGGGACAGGGCGCGGGGGGGCCCAGTACTTC.

This chain uses TRBV18 with TRBJ2-1; D possibly corresponds to TRBD2 (6 bases). Germline loops: CDR1 KGHSH, CDR2 LQKENI. Trimming shortened V by 6 bases and J by 4 bases, and 16 bases separated the two germline ends. There are 15 residues in the CDR3. This CDR3 is CASSRQNGGYNEQFF. The CDR3 DNA reads as TGTGCCAGCTCGCGTCAAAACGGAGGGTACAATGAGCAGTTCTTC.

The J gene is TRBJ1-2, the V gene TRBV6-6; D ambiguous. The CDR3 contains 11 residues. The ends were cut back, 0 bases at V and 10 bases at J, with 6 bases in the middle. Germline V gene data show CDR1 as MNHNY and CDR2 as SVGAGI (reference sequence). The CDR3 sequence is CASSYSGLYTF. The CDR3 DNA reads as TGTGCCAGCAGTTACTCCGGACTCTACACCTTC.

This clone has just one count. This chain joins TRBV30 and TRBJ2-7; D is perhaps TRBD2 (5 bases). The CDR3 loop spans 15 amino acids. V lost 0 bases, J lost 6 bases, and 18 bases lay in between. Germline loops: CDR1 GTSNPN, CDR2 SVGIG (reference sequence). The CDR3 coding sequence is TGTGCCTGGAGTGTGATTGGGAGTGTACGCTCCGAGCAGTACTTC. It codes for CAWSVIGSVRSEQYF.

The rearrangement joins TRBV18 to TRBJ2-5; D call uncertain. The germline V gene has CDR1 KGHSH and CDR2 LQKENI. CDR3 length equals 12 residues. The germline V and J ends were trimmed by 1 base and 5 bases, with 5 bases remaining between them. The CDR3 protein is CASSPRRETQYF. In DNA form, the CDR3 reads TGTGCCAGCTCACCACGCCGGGAGACCCAGTACTTC.

This chain uses TRBV15 with TRBJ2-3, with D unresolved. The CDR3 contains 14 residues. V dropped 1 base and J dropped 1 base, with 6 bases sitting between them. Germline V gene lookup returns CDR1 LNHNV and CDR2 YYDKDF (reference sequence). CDR3 amino acids: CATSRGSGTDTQYF. The CDR3 DNA follows: TGTGCCACCAGCAGAGGATCAGGCACAGATACGCAGTATTTT.

The V gene is TRBV4-3, the J gene TRBJ2-2; a possible D gene is TRBD2 (6 bases). V was cut by 0 bases and J by 1 base, with 9 bases left in between. Per the germline V gene, CDR1 is LGHNA and CDR2 is YSLEER. This CDR3 region has 16 residues. CDR3: CASSQDRGMNTGELFF. In DNA form, the CDR3 reads TGCGCCAGCAGCCAAGATCGGGGGATGAACACCGGGGAGCTGTTTTTT.

V is TRBV28 and J is TRBJ1-4; no clear D. The CDR3 is 14 residues long. Between the trimmed V and J ends, which lost 2 bases and 4 bases, there was a span of 8 bases. CDR1 is MDHEN and CDR2 is SYDVKM in the germline V gene. In nucleotides, the CDR3 is TGTGCCAGCAGTTTAACGCAGGTTAATGAAAAACTGTTTTTT. Residues: CASSLTQVNEKLFF.

This clone was picked up one time. The chain combines TRBV5-4 with TRBJ1-2, with D possibly TRBD1 on 6 matching bases. The CDR3 covers 15 residues. Trimming removed 4 bases at V and 4 bases at J, with 17 bases between. CDR1 and CDR2 from the germline V gene are SGHNT and YYREEE (reference sequence). The CDR3 coding sequence is TGTGCCAGCAGCCCGGGAGGGGGGATGGGCTATGGCTACACCTTC. Translation gives CASSPGGGMGYGYTF.

This rearrangement joins TRBV5-6 to TRBJ2-7; TRBD1 matches at 8 bases. Germline V lookup: CDR1 SGHDT, CDR2 YYEEEE. This CDR3 is built from 14 residues. The V and J ends lost 4 bases and 7 bases, in that order; junction bases with no gene match: 10. As DNA, the CDR3 is TGTGCCAGCAGCGTACCGGGACAGGCCTCTGAGCAGTACTTC. Translating it yields CASSVPGQASEQYF.

CDR3 nucleotide sequence: TGCGCCAGCAGCCAAGGGTGGCCGGGACAGGGTAATCAGCCCCAGCATTTT. Translated, it gives CASSQGWPGQGNQPQHF. The J gene is TRBJ1-5, the V gene TRBV4-1, with 9 nucleotides matching TRBD1. The germline V gene has CDR1 MGHRA and CDR2 YSYEKL. The CDR3 spans 17 residues. V lost 1 base, J lost 4 bases, and 8 bases stayed unmatched.

The V and J genes are TRBV2 and TRBJ2-3, with 13 bases fitting TRBD2. The CDR3 has 15 amino acids. The germline gives CDR1 SNHLY, CDR2 FYNNEI. V gave up 8 bases and J gave up 5 bases; unmatched junction bases: 7. The CDR3 DNA is TGTGCCAGCCATCTACTAGCGGGAGGGGGAGATACGCAGTATTTT. Protein: CASHLLAGGGDTQYF.

This clone has just a few counts. The chain recombines TRBV6-5 with TRBJ1-2, with D unclear. Germline CDR1 is MNHEY and CDR2 is SVGAGI. The V end lost 9 bases, the J end lost 6 bases, and 17 bases lay between the germline ends. The CDR3 loop spans 13 amino acids. The CDR3 nucleotides are TGTGCCAGTATTAGCAGGCGCGGGCATGGCTACACCTTC. Translating it yields CASISRRGHGYTF.

V usage is TRBV11-2 and J usage is TRBJ1-4; 7 nucleotides line up with TRBD1. Germline loops: CDR1 SGHAT, CDR2 FQNNGV. The length of the CDR3 is 14 residues. V dropped 5 bases and J dropped 2; count of bases not matched to a gene: 2. The CDR3 sequence is CASSPGGTNEKLFF. The CDR3 coding sequence is TGTGCCAGCAGCCCAGGGGGTACTAATGAAAAACTGTTTTTT. Supplemented by reference TRBV11-2 and TRBJ1-4, the full variable domain reads EAGVAQSPRYKIIEKRQSVAFWCNPISGHATLYWYQQILGQGPKLLIQFQNNGVVDDSQLPKDRFSAERLKGVDSTLKIQPAKLEDSAVYLCASSPGGTNEKLFFGSGTQLSVL.

The CDR3 protein is CASSYSQLSSGNTIYF. CDR3 sequence (DNA): TGTGCCAGCAGCTACTCACAGTTAAGCTCTGGAAACACCATATATTTT. The chain joins TRBV7-9 to TRBJ1-3, with D unresolved. Germline-derived CDR1 and CDR2 are SEHNR and FQNEAQ (reference sequence). The V end was cut by 4 bases, the J end by 0 bases, with 13 bases between. CDR3 length: 16 amino acids.

V usage is TRBV27 and J usage is TRBJ1-5, with 7 bases lining up with TRBD1. Germline V gives CDR1 MNHEY, CDR2 SMNVEV (reference sequence). V was pared by 5 bases and J by 4 bases, with 5 bases of the junction left unmatched. The CDR3 contains 14 residues. The CDR3 spells CASSMGQSNQPQHF. In DNA, the CDR3 is TGTGCCAGCAGTATGGGACAGTCGAATCAGCCCCAGCATTTT.